The next 23 T cell receptor beta chains were all read from a single sample in a study of shared clonotypes between healthy human individuals. The protocol was immunoSEQ multiplex PCR, while the TCRdb copy is restricted to in-frame clones and leaves out a portion. Here the sample spans about 2.1 million clones, about 94% being singletons. Terminally differentiated effector memory CD45RA+ cells were excluded from the naive CD8 cells, which were CD45RO-negative and positively selected for CCR7. Sequenced sample: naive CD8+ T cells from PBMCs. The receptors derive from a man between 18 and 29 years old in good health. Some clones in this sample may be carry-over from other donors' samples.

This clone appeared once. The V call is TRBV7-9, the J call TRBJ2-7; D is uncertain. The CDR3 totals 13 residues. Trimming removed 5 bases at V and 4 bases at J, with 12 bases between. In germline, CDR1 is SEHNR, CDR2 FQNEAQ (reference sequence). DNA for the CDR3: TGTGCCAGCAGCCAACATGACGGGTACGAGCAGTACTTC. This codes for CASSQHDGYEQYF. Looking up the rest from reference TRBV7-9 and TRBJ2-7 gives the full variable domain: DTGVSQNPRHKITKRGQNVTFRCDPISEHNRLYWYRQTLGQGPEFLTYFQNEAQLEKSRLLSDRFSAERPKGSFSTLEIQRTEQGDSAMYLCASSQHDGYEQYFGPGTRLTVT.

This chain links TRBV4-1 with TRBJ1-4; a weak D match, TRBD1 (6 bases). The CDR3 length is 16 residues. V was pared by 3 bases and J by 8 bases, with 19 bases between. Germline loops: CDR1 MGHRA, CDR2 YSYEKL. The CDR3 spells CASSHPRDTKGEKLFF. The CDR3 nucleotides are TGCGCCAGCAGCCACCCCCGGGACACCAAAGGAGAAAAACTGTTTTTT.

This rearrangement joins TRBV7-6 to TRBJ2-1; D perhaps matches TRBD2 (6 bases). The V end was cut by 1 base, the J end by 10 bases, with 17 bases between. CDR1 is SGHVS and CDR2 is FNYEAQ in the germline V gene. The CDR3 is 15 residues long. The DNA of the CDR3 is TGTGCCAGCAGCTTAGGGACGACCGGGGGTCAGGAGCAGTTCTTC. Its translation: CASSLGTTGGQEQFF. The full variable domain, with the rest looked up from reference TRBV7-6 and TRBJ2-1, is GAGVSQSPRYKVTKRGQDVALRCDPISGHVSLYWYRQALGQGPEFLTYFNYEAQQDKSGLPNDRFSAERPEGSISTLTIQRTEQRDSAMYRCASSLGTTGGQEQFFGPGTRLTVL.

The V call is TRBV11-2, the J call TRBJ2-5, with 11 bases matching TRBD1. V lost 5 bases and J lost 1; bases outside the gene matches: 3. The CDR3 has 15 residues. Germline assignment: CDR1 SGHAT and CDR2 FQNNGV. The CDR3 here is CASSPGQGGQETQYF. The CDR3 DNA reads TGTGCCAGCAGCCCGGGACAGGGGGGCCAAGAGACCCAGTACTTC.

CDR3 bases: TGTGCCAGCAGCTTTACTCCCAACTATGGCTACACCTTC. This sequence encodes CASSFTPNYGYTF. The J gene is TRBJ1-2, the V gene TRBV7-6; D is uncertain. Trimming shortened V by 3 bases and J by 2 bases, and 7 bases separated the two germline ends. Germline V CDR1 and CDR2: SGHVS, FNYEAQ. There are 13 residues in the CDR3.

The chain links TRBV9 to TRBJ2-7; D is possibly TRBD2 (5 bases). V lost 0 bases and J 3 bases, leaving 13 bases between the germline ends. Germline V lookup: CDR1 SGDLS, CDR2 YYNGEE. The CDR3 loop spans 15 amino acids. CDR3 sequence reads: CASSVGALEGYEQYF. For the CDR3, the DNA is TGTGCCAGCAGCGTAGGGGCTCTTGAGGGCTACGAGCAGTACTTC.

This clone has more than one count but fewer than ten. Other nucleotide sequences in the sample specify the same CDR3. The rearrangement joins TRBV9 to TRBJ2-7; 11 bases are a match to TRBD2. There are 14 residues in the CDR3. Germline values: CDR1 SGDLS, CDR2 YYNGEE. The V segment lost 3 bases and the J segment 3 bases; nucleotides outside the gene matches: 2. CDR3 sequence (DNA): TGTGCCAGCAGCGAGGGACTAGCGGTCTACGAGCAGTACTTC. Protein product: CASSEGLAVYEQYF.

On this clone itself: A junction end diverges from the germline sequence, so it may reflect a read error. The chain links TRBV7-9 to TRBJ2-5, with 8 bases matching TRBD2. The CDR3 covers 18 residues. Germline V lookup: CDR1 SEHNR, CDR2 FQNEAQ (reference sequence). CDR3 in amino acids: CASSLGWGGAGVPETQYF. The DNA for the CDR3 is TGTGCCAGCAGTTTAGGATGGGGAGGAGCGGGAGTCCCAGAGACCCAGTACTTC. Using reference TRBV7-9 and TRBJ2-5 for the parts outside the CDR3, the full variable domain is DTGVSQNPRHKITKRGQNVTFRCDPISEHNRLYWYRQTLGQGPEFLTYFQNEAQLEKSRLLSDRFSAERPKGSFSTLEIQRTEQGDSAMYLCASSLGWGGAGVPETQYFGPGTRLLVL.

V usage is TRBV5-1 and J usage is TRBJ2-1; D might be TRBD1 or TRBD2, each matching 5 bases. The CDR3 has 15 amino acids. CDR1 SGHRS and CDR2 YFSETQ come from the germline V gene. V lost 4 bases and J 9 bases, leaving 20 bases between the germline ends. CDR3 residues: CASSPDQRGPAEQFF. CDR3 DNA: TGCGCCAGCAGCCCCGATCAGAGGGGCCCGGCTGAGCAGTTCTTC.

The chain links TRBV12-5 to TRBJ2-3, with D perhaps given as TRBD1 or TRBD2 (7 bases each). With 7 bases removed from V and 3 bases from J, the gap between germline ends came to 14 bases. CDR1 is LGHNT and CDR2 is FRNRAP in the germline V gene. The CDR3 consists of 14 residues. DNA of the CDR3: TGTGCTAGTGCCCAGGGGGGGGGAACAGATACGCAGTATTTT. This sequence encodes CASAQGGGTDTQYF.

Points on this clone: Other DNA sequences in this specimen translate into the identical CDR3. This chain links TRBV19 with TRBJ2-2; the match to TRBD1 covers 9 bases. Germline CDR1 is LNHDA and CDR2 is SQIVND (reference sequence). Trimming removed 5 bases from V and 4 bases from J; junction bases left unmatched: 5. There are 15 residues in the CDR3. The CDR3 region is CASSLDRGSTGELFF. CDR3 bases: TGTGCCAGTAGTCTTGACAGGGGGTCCACCGGGGAGCTGTTTTTT.

The CDR3 loop reads CASSPQGFGEQYF. Written as DNA, the CDR3 is TGTGCCAGCAGCCCCCAGGGTTTTGGCGAGCAGTACTTC. This sequence joins TRBV27 and TRBJ2-7; D possibly corresponds to TRBD1 (5 bases). CDR3 size: 13 residues. Trimming shortened V by 6 bases and J by 6 bases, and 15 bases separated the two germline ends. CDR1 and CDR2 from the germline V gene are MNHEY and SMNVEV (reference sequence).

This clone has just one count. The V gene is TRBV5-1, the J gene TRBJ1-2, with D hard to call. The CDR3 totals 12 residues. Germline V gene lookup returns CDR1 SGHRS and CDR2 YFSETQ. V was shortened by 3 bases and J by 11 bases, with 14 bases between the two germline ends. CDR3 sequence reads: CASSYGLGLYTF. CDR3 DNA sequence: TGCGCCAGCAGCTATGGGTTGGGGTTATACACCTTC.

This rearrangement joins TRBV2 to TRBJ2-1; D tentatively reads TRBD1 or TRBD2 (6 bases each). This CDR3 is built from 15 residues. Trimming took off 4 bases at V and 8 bases at J, with 18 bases between the two ends. Germline CDR1 is SNHLY and CDR2 is FYNNEI. CDR3 region: CASSAAGIGGDEQFF. The CDR3 nucleotides are TGTGCCAGCAGTGCGGCAGGGATCGGGGGCGATGAGCAGTTCTTC.

The DNA for the CDR3 is TGTGCCAGTAGTATCGGACGGACTGCGATCACTGAAGCTTTCTTT. Encoded protein: CASSIGRTAITEAFF. This rearrangement joins TRBV19 to TRBJ1-1; D is ambiguous. Trimming left V 3 bases short and J 4 bases short, with 15 bases between. CDR1 is LNHDA, CDR2 SQIVND, per germline (reference sequence). This CDR3 comprises 15 residues.

The chain carries TRBV29-1 and TRBJ2-5; 7 bases are shared with TRBD2. The end of the DNA fits TRBJ2-7 better, so the J call may be wrong. CDR1 and CDR2 (germline): SQVTM, ANQGSEA. CDR3 length equals 12 residues. The CDR3 DNA reads TGCAGCGTTGAGGGGGAGGGCTACGAGCAGTACTTC. The encoded protein is CSVEGEGYEQYF.

This chain links TRBV4-2 with TRBJ2-4; 10 nucleotides match TRBD2. Germline V gene data show CDR1 as LGHNA and CDR2 as YNFKEQ. CDR3 length equals 17 residues. V shed 1 base and J 5 bases; nucleotides not matched to a gene: 8. CDR3 protein: CASSQGERTSGENIQYF. The CDR3 DNA follows: TGTGCCAGCAGCCAAGGCGAACGGACTAGCGGCGAAAACATTCAGTACTTC.

The J gene is TRBJ2-3, the V gene TRBV29-1, with D unclear. The germline CDR1 and CDR2 sequences are SQVTM and ANQGSEA. This CDR3 comprises 10 residues. V lost 7 bases and J lost 6, with 8 bases in between. In DNA form, the CDR3 reads TGCAGCGCCCATTCCGATACGCAGTATTTT. It codes for CSAHSDTQYF.

The CDR3, as DNA: TGTGCCAGCAGTTCCCTCAACCCGGCGGGAGATACGCAGTATTTT. Its protein product is CASSSLNPAGDTQYF. The rearrangement links TRBV6-6 to TRBJ2-3, with D possibly TRBD2 on 5 matching bases. Trimming shortened V by 4 bases and J by 5 bases, and 16 bases separated the two germline ends. This CDR3 is built from 15 residues. Looked up from germline, CDR1 is MNHNY and CDR2 is SVGAGI (reference sequence).

The chain uses TRBV27 and TRBJ1-5, with TRBD1 matching over 7 bases. The germline CDR1 and CDR2 sequences are MNHEY and SMNVEV (reference sequence). The CDR3 totals 15 residues. J was trimmed by 8 bases and V by 3 bases; bases with no gene match: 10. CDR3 protein: CASSLRQGVIEPQHF. CDR3 DNA: TGTGCCAGCAGTTTGCGGCAGGGGGTAATTGAGCCCCAGCATTTT.

Only a few counts were recorded for this clone. The chain has TRBV7-2 and TRBJ1-1; D is possibly TRBD1 (6 bases). Per germline, CDR1 SGHTA and CDR2 FQGNSA. The CDR3 loop spans 15 amino acids. With 6 bases removed from V and 3 bases from J, the gap between germline ends came to 17 bases. The CDR3 coding sequence is TGTGCCAGCAGAGATACAGGGAGCGGGTACACTGAAGCTTTCTTT. Encoded protein: CASRDTGSGYTEAFF. The full variable domain, rest sourced from reference TRBV7-2 and TRBJ1-1, is GAGVSQSPSNKVTEKGKDVELRCDPISGHTALYWYRQSLGQGLEFLIYFQGNSAPDKSGLPSDRFSAERTGGSVSTLTIQRTQQEDSAVYLCASRDTGSGYTEAFFGQGTRLTVV.

The chain couples TRBV4-1 to TRBJ2-7, with D possibly TRBD2 on 6 matching bases. Germline V gene sequence: CDR1 MGHRA, CDR2 YSYEKL. V shed 0 bases and J shed 2 bases, with 14 bases lying between them. The CDR3 is made up of 16 amino acids. The CDR3 bases are TGCGCCAGCAGCCAAGATACGAGGGAGGTTACCTACGAGCAGTACTTC. It encodes CASSQDTREVTYEQYF.

The V call is TRBV7-9, the J call TRBJ2-5; maybe TRBD2 (5 bases). The CDR3 loop spans 15 amino acids. The germline V gene encodes CDR1 SEHNR and CDR2 FQNEAQ (reference sequence). The V end was cut by 4 bases, the J end by 5 bases, with 17 bases between. The CDR3 protein is CASSSPSGEWETQYF. CDR3 coding DNA: TGTGCCAGCAGCTCCCCCTCCGGGGAATGGGAGACCCAGTACTTC.